The following is a TCR beta chain sequence with its context. The target antigen is unknown. TCRdb reprocessed the reads via MiXCR and lists one record per CDR3 protein. The sample contains about 110,000 distinct CDR3 sequences, 10% of which appear only once. This specimen belongs to a study of T cell repertoires in cytomegalovirus infection. Overall study: Carrying CMV and the relevant HLA type showed in public TCR beta signatures.

The CDR3 has 15 residues. V was pared by 4 bases and J by 0 bases, with 11 bases between. Germline CDR1 SGHNT, CDR2 YYREEE (reference sequence). Whole-study results and caveats: There were carriers of CMV plus the relevant HLA, and cumulative public TCR beta family frequency identified them. HLA-C-restricted, CMV-specific TCR beta clonotypes were dominant ex vivo.

The source is a human donor in good health (CMV status not recorded). Some clones in this sample may be carry-over from other donors' samples. The chain has TRBV5-4 and TRBJ2-1; no reliable D call. Sample: PBMCs, sequenced either directly or after in vitro stimulation (not recorded which). The CDR3 spells CASSPSTSSYNEQFF. CDR3 nucleotides: TGTGCCAGCAGCCCTTCAACGAGCTCCTACAATGAGCAGTTCTTC.